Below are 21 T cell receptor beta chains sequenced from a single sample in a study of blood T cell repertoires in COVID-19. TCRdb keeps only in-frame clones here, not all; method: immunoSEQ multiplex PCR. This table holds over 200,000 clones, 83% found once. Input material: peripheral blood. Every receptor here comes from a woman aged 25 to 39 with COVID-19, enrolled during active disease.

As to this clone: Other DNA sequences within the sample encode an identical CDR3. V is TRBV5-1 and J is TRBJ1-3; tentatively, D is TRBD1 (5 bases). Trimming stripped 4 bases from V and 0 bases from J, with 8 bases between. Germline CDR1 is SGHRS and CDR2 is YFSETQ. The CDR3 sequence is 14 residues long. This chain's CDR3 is CASSPGGSGNTIYF. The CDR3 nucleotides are TGCGCCAGCAGCCCGGGGGGCTCTGGAAACACCATATATTTT. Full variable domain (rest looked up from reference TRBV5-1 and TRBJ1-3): KAGVTQTPRYLIKTRGQQVTLSCSPISGHRSVSWYQQTPGQGLQFLFEYFSETQRNKGNFPGRFSGRQFSNSRSEMNVSTLELGDSALYLCASSPGGSGNTIYFGEGSWLTVV.

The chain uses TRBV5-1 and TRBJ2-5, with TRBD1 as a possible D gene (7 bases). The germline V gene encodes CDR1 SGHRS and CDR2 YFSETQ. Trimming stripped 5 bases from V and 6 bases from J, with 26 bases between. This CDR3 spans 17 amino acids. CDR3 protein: CASRPLLAGLGQKTQYF. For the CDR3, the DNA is TGCGCCAGCAGGCCCCTTTTGGCGGGGTTGGGACAGAAGACCCAGTACTTC.

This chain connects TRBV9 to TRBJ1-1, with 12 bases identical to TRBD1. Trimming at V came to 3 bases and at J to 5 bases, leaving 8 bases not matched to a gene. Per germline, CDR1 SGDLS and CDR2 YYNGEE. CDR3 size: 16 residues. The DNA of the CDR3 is TGTGCCAGCAGCGAAACCGGGACAGGGGGCAGGACTGAAGCTTTCTTT. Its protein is CASSETGTGGRTEAFF.

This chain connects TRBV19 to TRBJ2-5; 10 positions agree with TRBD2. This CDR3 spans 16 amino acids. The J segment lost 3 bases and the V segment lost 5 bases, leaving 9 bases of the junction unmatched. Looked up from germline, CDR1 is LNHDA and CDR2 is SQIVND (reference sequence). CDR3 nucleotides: TGTGCCAGTAGTCTCCTAAGGACTAGCGGTGAAGAGACCCAGTACTTC. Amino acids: CASSLLRTSGEETQYF.

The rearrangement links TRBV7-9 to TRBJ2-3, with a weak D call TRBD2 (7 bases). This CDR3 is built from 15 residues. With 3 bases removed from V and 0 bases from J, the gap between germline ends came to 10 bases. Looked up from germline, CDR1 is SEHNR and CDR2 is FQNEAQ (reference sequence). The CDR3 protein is CASSFGGASTDTQYF. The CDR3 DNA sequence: TGTGCCAGCAGCTTTGGGGGGGCGAGCACAGATACGCAGTATTTT.

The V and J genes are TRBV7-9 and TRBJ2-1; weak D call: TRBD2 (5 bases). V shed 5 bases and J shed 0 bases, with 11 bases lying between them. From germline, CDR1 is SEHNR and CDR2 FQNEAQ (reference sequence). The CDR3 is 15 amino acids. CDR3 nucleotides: TGTGCCAGCAGCCCAGCGGAGAGCTCCTACAATGAGCAGTTCTTC. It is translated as CASSPAESSYNEQFF.

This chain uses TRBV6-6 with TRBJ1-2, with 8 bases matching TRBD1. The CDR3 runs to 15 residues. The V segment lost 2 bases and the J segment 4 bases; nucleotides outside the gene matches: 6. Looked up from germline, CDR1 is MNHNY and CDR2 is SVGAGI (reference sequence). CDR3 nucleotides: TGTGCCAGCAGTTACGAACAGGGGGGGGTCTATGGCTACACCTTC. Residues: CASSYEQGGVYGYTF.

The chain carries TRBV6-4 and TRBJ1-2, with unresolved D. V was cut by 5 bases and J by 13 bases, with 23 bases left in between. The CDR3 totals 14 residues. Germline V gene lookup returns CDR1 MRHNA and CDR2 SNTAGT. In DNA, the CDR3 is TGTGCCAGCAGTCCCTGGCTGAACTTAGGGAGGATCACCTTC. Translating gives CASSPWLNLGRITF.

The CDR3 sequence: CASSLILLGDTEAFF. CDR3 bases: TGTGCCAGCAGCTTAATTTTATTGGGAGACACTGAAGCTTTCTTT. V and J are TRBV7-2 and TRBJ1-1; D gene uncertain. The ends were cut back, 2 bases at V and 3 bases at J, with 13 bases in the middle. This CDR3 spans 15 amino acids. Germline V gene sequence: CDR1 SGHTA, CDR2 FQGNSA.

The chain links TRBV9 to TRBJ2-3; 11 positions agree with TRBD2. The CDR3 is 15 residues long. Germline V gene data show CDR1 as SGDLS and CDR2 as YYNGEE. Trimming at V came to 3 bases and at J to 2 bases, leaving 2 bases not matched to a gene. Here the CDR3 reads CASSGTSGLTDTQYF. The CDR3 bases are TGTGCCAGCAGCGGGACTAGCGGGCTCACAGATACGCAGTATTTT.

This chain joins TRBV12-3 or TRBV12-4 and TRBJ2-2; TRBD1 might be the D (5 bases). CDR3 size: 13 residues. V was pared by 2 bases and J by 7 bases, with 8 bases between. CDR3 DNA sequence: TGTGCCAGCAGTTTATTGCAGGGCGGGGAGCTGTTTTTT. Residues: CASSLLQGGELFF.

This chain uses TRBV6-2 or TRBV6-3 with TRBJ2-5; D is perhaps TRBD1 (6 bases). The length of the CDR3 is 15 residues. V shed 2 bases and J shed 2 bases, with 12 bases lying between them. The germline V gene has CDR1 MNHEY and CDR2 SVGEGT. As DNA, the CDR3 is TGTGCCAGCAGTTACGGCTCGGGACAACAAGAGACCCAGTACTTC. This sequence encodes CASSYGSGQQETQYF.

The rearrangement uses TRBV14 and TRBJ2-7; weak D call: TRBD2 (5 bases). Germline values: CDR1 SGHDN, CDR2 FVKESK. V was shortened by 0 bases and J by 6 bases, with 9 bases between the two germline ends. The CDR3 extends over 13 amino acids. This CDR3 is CASSQDRGSEQYF. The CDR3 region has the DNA TGTGCCAGCAGCCAAGATCGGGGTAGCGAGCAGTACTTC.

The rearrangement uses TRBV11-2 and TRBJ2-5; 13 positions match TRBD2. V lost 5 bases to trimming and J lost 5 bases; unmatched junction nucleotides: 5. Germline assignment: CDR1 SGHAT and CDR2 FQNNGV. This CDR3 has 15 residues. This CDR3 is CASSGRTSGGETQYF. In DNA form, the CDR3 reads TGTGCCAGCAGCGGGCGGACTAGCGGGGGTGAGACCCAGTACTTC.

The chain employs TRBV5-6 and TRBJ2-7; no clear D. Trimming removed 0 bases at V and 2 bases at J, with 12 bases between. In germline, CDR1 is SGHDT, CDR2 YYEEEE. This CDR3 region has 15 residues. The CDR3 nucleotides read TGTGCCAGCAGCTTGGGCGGCGGCGATCCCTACGAGCAGTACTTC. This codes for CASSLGGGDPYEQYF.

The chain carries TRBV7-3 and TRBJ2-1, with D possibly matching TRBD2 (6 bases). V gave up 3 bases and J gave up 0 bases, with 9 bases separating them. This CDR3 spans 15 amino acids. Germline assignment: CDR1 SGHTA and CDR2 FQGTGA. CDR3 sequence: CASSLLAASYNEQFF. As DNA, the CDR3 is TGTGCCAGCAGCTTGTTAGCGGCCTCCTACAATGAGCAGTTCTTC.

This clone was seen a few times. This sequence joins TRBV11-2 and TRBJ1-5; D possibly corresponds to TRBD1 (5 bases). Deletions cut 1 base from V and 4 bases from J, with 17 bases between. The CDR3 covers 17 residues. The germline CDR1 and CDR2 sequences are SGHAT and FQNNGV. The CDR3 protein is CASSLGPGLGGNQPQHF. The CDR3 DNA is TGTGCCAGCAGCTTAGGTCCAGGCCTCGGGGGAAATCAGCCCCAGCATTTT.

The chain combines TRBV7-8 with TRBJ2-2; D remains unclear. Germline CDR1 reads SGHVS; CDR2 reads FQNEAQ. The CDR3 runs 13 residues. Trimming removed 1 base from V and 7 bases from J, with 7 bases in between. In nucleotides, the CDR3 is TGTGCCAGCAGCTTAGATTTAGACGGGGAGCTGTTTTTT. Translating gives CASSLDLDGELFF.

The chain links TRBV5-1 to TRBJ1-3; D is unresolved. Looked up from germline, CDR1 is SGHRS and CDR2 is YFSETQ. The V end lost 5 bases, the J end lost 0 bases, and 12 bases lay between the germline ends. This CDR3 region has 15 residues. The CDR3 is CASRVDRHSGNTIYF. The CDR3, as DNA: TGCGCCAGCAGGGTCGACCGACACTCTGGAAACACCATATATTTT.

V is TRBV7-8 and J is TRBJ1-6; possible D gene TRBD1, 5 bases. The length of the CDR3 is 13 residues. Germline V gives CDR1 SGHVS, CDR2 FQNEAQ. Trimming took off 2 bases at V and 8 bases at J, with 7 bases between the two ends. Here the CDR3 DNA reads TGTGCCAGCAGCTTACAGGGCGATTCACCCCTCCACTTT. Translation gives CASSLQGDSPLHF.

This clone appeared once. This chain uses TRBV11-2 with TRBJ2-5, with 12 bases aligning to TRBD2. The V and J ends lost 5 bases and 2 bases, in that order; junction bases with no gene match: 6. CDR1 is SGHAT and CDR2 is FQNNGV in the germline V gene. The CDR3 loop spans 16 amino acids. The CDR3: CASSPTSGGYQETQYF. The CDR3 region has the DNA TGTGCCAGCAGCCCGACTAGCGGGGGATATCAAGAGACCCAGTACTTC.